One and the same sample provided the 27 T cell receptor beta chains below, sequenced in a study of shared clonotypes between healthy human individuals. The data were produced by immunoSEQ multiplex PCR, yet TCRdb's version contains in-frame clones alone and is incomplete. Of 2 million to 2.5 million clones in the sample, approximately 96% are singletons; the top ten hold 0.13%. Input material: naive CD4+ T cells sorted from blood. Subset meaning: CD45RA+ positively selected. The receptors here all came from a man aged 18 to 30 in good health.

This sequence joins TRBV21-1 and TRBJ2-7; TRBD1 was called by the table and not checked on the DNA. TRBV21-1 represents a pseudogene. The CDR3 extends over 16 amino acids. CDR3 protein: CASSSRLLTGSYEQYF. The CDR3 DNA reads as TGTGCCAGCAGCTCACGCTTATTGACAGGGAGCTACGAGCAGTACTTC.

In the case of this clone: Distinct nucleotide sequences in the sample also encode this CDR3. The CDR3 DNA reads as TGCGCCAGCAGCTTGGTCGCGACGCAGGAGACCCAGTACTTC. This encodes CASSLVATQETQYF. The rearrangement uses TRBV5-1 and TRBJ2-5, with D unclear. The germline V gene has CDR1 SGHRS and CDR2 YFSETQ. With 0 bases removed from V and 5 bases from J, the gap between germline ends came to 11 bases. The CDR3 runs to 14 residues.

A remark on this clone: This sample also contains other DNA sequences that code for the same CDR3. This chain connects TRBV28 to TRBJ2-7, with 11 bases that match TRBD1. Unmatched junction bases numbered 3, after V lost 6 bases and J lost 2 bases. Germline V gene lookup returns CDR1 MDHEN and CDR2 SYDVKM. This CDR3 has 14 residues. The DNA of the CDR3 is TGTGCCAGCAGCCTGGGACAGGGGGCCTACGAGCAGTACTTC. Residues: CASSLGQGAYEQYF. Combining the CDR3 with reference TRBV28 and TRBJ2-7 gives the whole variable domain DVKVTQSSRYLVKRTGEKVFLECVQDMDHENMFWYRQDPGLGLRLIYFSYDVKMKEKGDIPEGYSVSREKKERFSLILESASTNQTSMYLCASSLGQGAYEQYFGPGTRLTVT.

Concerning this clone itself: Other DNA sequences in the sample encode the same CDR3. The V call is TRBV9, the J call TRBJ2-2; TRBD2 aligns across 9 bases. CDR1 is SGDLS, CDR2 YYNGEE, per germline. The V segment lost 0 bases and the J segment 4 bases; nucleotides outside the gene matches: 4. This CDR3 is 16 amino acids long. In DNA, the CDR3 is TGTGCCAGCAGCGTAGCTAGCGGGACGATCACCGGGGAGCTGTTTTTT. It yields the protein CASSVASGTITGELFF.

This chain connects TRBV5-1 to TRBJ2-3; D is perhaps TRBD2 (5 bases). V was pared by 4 bases and J by 0 bases, with 9 bases between. Looked up from germline, CDR1 is SGHRS and CDR2 is YFSETQ. This CDR3 comprises 14 residues. Here the CDR3 reads CASSTGISTDTQYF. The CDR3, as DNA: TGCGCCAGCAGCACGGGGATTAGCACAGATACGCAGTATTTT.

This chain links TRBV29-1 with TRBJ2-5; tentatively, D is TRBD1 (6 bases). The J call is uncertain, as TRBJ2-7 better fits the DNA end. Germline loops: CDR1 SQVTM, CDR2 ANQGSEA. CDR3 length equals 14 residues. CDR3 sequence (DNA): TGCAGCGTCGGTTCCGGGACAACTCTCCTCGAGCAGTACTTC. Protein product: CSVGSGTTLLEQYF.

The chain links TRBV30 to TRBJ2-3; D tentatively fits TRBD1 or TRBD2 (6 bases each). There are 14 residues in the CDR3. Germline V CDR1 and CDR2: GTSNPN, SVGIG (reference sequence). DNA of the CDR3: TGTGTCCTGGGTAGGGGGACTAGCACAGATACGCAGTATTTT. It encodes CVLGRGTSTDTQYF.

In DNA form, the CDR3 reads TGCGCCAGCAGCAGGATACAGGGCCACACCGGGGAGCTGTTTTTT. This gives the protein CASSRIQGHTGELFF. This chain joins TRBV5-1 and TRBJ2-2, with D tentatively TRBD1 (6 bases). CDR1 is SGHRS and CDR2 is YFSETQ in the germline V gene. Trimming took 4 bases from V and 3 from J, leaving 13 bases between them. The CDR3 has 15 amino acids.

J is TRBJ2-1 and V is TRBV11-2, with 12 bases fitting TRBD2. CDR1 and CDR2 (germline): SGHAT, FQNNGV. The junction had 5 bases not matched to a gene; V was cut back by 5 bases and J by 9 bases. CDR3 size: 14 residues. CDR3 in DNA: TGTGCCAGCAGCCCCGGACTAGCGGGGATTGAGCAGTTCTTC. It translates to CASSPGLAGIEQFF.

The chain joins TRBV19 to TRBJ2-6; the D gene is possibly TRBD2 (5 bases). Trimming removed 5 bases from V and 5 bases from J, with 13 bases in between. The V gene's germline CDR1 is LNHDA and CDR2 SQIVND (reference sequence). This CDR3 spans 15 amino acids. The CDR3 protein is CASSASSTRANVLTF. CDR3 DNA sequence: TGTGCCAGTAGTGCCTCCTCGACTAGGGCCAACGTCCTGACTTTC. Full variable domain (remainder filled in from reference TRBV19 and TRBJ2-6): DGGITQSPKYLFRKEGQNVTLSCEQNLNHDAMYWYRQDPGQGLRLIYYSQIVNDFQKGDIAEGYSVSREKKESFPLTVTSAQKNPTAFYLCASSASSTRANVLTFGAGSRLTVL.

This sequence joins TRBV6-1 and TRBJ1-4, with D hard to call. CDR1 MNHNS and CDR2 SASEGT come from the germline V gene. The V and J ends lost 5 bases and 7 bases respectively, with 11 bases between them. This CDR3 has 13 amino acids. The CDR3 spells CASSLLWTEKLFF. The CDR3 DNA is TGTGCCAGCAGTCTCCTCTGGACTGAAAAACTGTTTTTT.

The chain joins TRBV2 to TRBJ1-5, with 7 bases that match TRBD1. The V segment lost 8 bases and the J segment 0 bases; nucleotides outside the gene matches: 7. The CDR3 length is 15 residues. Germline values: CDR1 SNHLY, CDR2 FYNNEI. CDR3 in amino acids: CASRGDRNSNQPQHF. CDR3 nucleotide sequence: TGTGCCAGCCGGGGGGACAGAAATAGCAATCAGCCCCAGCATTTT.

This clone was seen a single time. The chain is built from TRBV4-3 and TRBJ2-7; 9 nucleotides align to TRBD1. CDR3 length equals 17 residues. The ends lost 0 bases at V and 3 bases at J; junction bases unmatched: 9. Germline V gene data show CDR1 as LGHNA and CDR2 as YSLEER. CDR3 in DNA: TGCGCCAGCAGCCAAGATCGGGACAGGGTTCCCCTCTACGAGCAGTACTTC. Translated, it gives CASSQDRDRVPLYEQYF.

The chain employs TRBV6-4 and TRBJ1-2; 8 bases agree with TRBD1. With V trimmed by 6 bases and J by 5 bases, 8 bases remained unmatched. Germline V gene lookup returns CDR1 MRHNA and CDR2 SNTAGT. CDR3 length: 14 residues. The CDR3 nucleotides read TGTGCCAGCAGACCCGGGACAGGCGAATATGGCTACACCTTC. Translating gives CASRPGTGEYGYTF.

This clone was observed a single time. V gene TRBV18 combines with J gene TRBJ2-7; 8 nucleotides line up with TRBD2. Germline loops: CDR1 KGHSH, CDR2 LQKENI. This CDR3 is 14 amino acids long. With V trimmed by 3 bases and J by 6 bases, 7 bases remained unmatched. This chain's CDR3 is CASSPGREDTEQYF. As DNA, the CDR3 is TGTGCCAGCTCACCGGGGCGGGAGGACACCGAGCAGTACTTC.

The V gene is TRBV27, the J gene TRBJ2-1, with D perhaps TRBD1 or TRBD2 (5 bases each). CDR3 length: 13 residues. Germline values: CDR1 MNHEY, CDR2 SMNVEV (reference sequence). V lost 8 bases, J lost 1 base, and 9 bases lay in between. For the CDR3, the DNA is TGTGCCAGCTGGGACCTTTCCTACAATGAGCAGTTCTTC. It specifies CASWDLSYNEQFF.

Comments on this clone: The sample carries other DNA sequences with the same CDR3. The V gene is TRBV6-6, the J gene TRBJ2-7, with a tentative D call TRBD2 (5 bases). The CDR3 is made up of 11 amino acids. V was trimmed by 5 bases and J by 4 bases, leaving 6 bases between them. CDR1 MNHNY and CDR2 SVGAGI come from the germline V gene (reference sequence). Here the CDR3 reads CASSRGYEQYF. In DNA form, the CDR3 reads TGTGCCAGCAGTAGAGGGTACGAGCAGTACTTC.

The chain recombines TRBV5-6 with TRBJ1-2; D remains unclear. The length of the CDR3 is 17 residues. V was clipped by 4 bases and J by 4 bases, with 23 bases between them. In germline, CDR1 is SGHDT, CDR2 YYEEEE. The chain's CDR3 is CASSPGPALPSFYGYTF. DNA for the CDR3: TGTGCCAGCAGCCCCGGTCCAGCCCTGCCCTCGTTCTATGGCTACACCTTC.

V is TRBV20-1 and J is TRBJ2-7; D gene unclear. Trimming took off 3 bases at V and 5 bases at J, with 2 bases between the two ends. The CDR3 length is 9 residues. Germline-derived CDR1 and CDR2 are DFQATT and SNEGSKA (reference sequence). The CDR3 is CSARNEQYF. The CDR3 DNA sequence: TGCAGTGCTAGGAACGAGCAGTACTTC.

The rearrangement uses TRBV11-2 and TRBJ2-2; 10 bases line up with TRBD2. From germline, CDR1 is SGHAT and CDR2 FQNNGV. The CDR3 spans 17 residues. V shed 6 bases, J shed 4 bases, and the junction held 11 bases outside the gene matches. The CDR3 spells CASRRAGGGAFTGELFF. The CDR3 DNA reads as TGTGCCAGCAGAAGAGCGGGAGGGGGCGCCTTCACCGGGGAGCTGTTTTTT.

The J gene is TRBJ2-3, the V gene TRBV19; D not resolved. This CDR3 region has 14 residues. V dropped 3 bases and J dropped 2 bases, with 9 bases sitting between them. Germline values: CDR1 LNHDA, CDR2 SQIVND (reference sequence). The CDR3 is CASSIMVPTDTQYF. CDR3 coding DNA: TGTGCCAGTAGTATTATGGTCCCCACAGATACGCAGTATTTT.

The chain uses TRBV23-1 and TRBJ2-7; a possible D gene is TRBD2 (6 bases). TRBV23-1 is an ORF; its function is uncertain. The V and J ends lost 7 bases and 0 bases respectively, with 16 bases between them. The CDR3 length is 15 residues. The CDR3 loop reads CASTPPRDHSYEQYF. In nucleotides, the CDR3 is TGCGCCAGCACCCCACCGCGGGATCACTCCTACGAGCAGTACTTC.

This clone was recorded once. The genes are TRBV5-1 and TRBJ1-2; D is undetermined. Germline CDR1 and CDR2: SGHRS and YFSETQ. The germline V and J ends were trimmed by 4 bases and 2 bases, with 18 bases remaining between them. This CDR3 has 16 residues. Written as DNA, the CDR3 is TGCGCCAGCAGCGGAACACAAGGGTCGGGAAACTATGGCTACACCTTC. Amino acids: CASSGTQGSGNYGYTF.

Comments on this clone: Additional DNA sequences in this sample encode the identical CDR3. The rearrangement joins TRBV20-1 to TRBJ2-7; no clear D. Per the germline V gene, CDR1 is DFQATT and CDR2 is SNEGSKA (reference sequence). V was trimmed by 2 bases and J by 2 bases, leaving 4 bases between them. The CDR3 extends over 11 amino acids. CDR3 region: CSARLTYEQYF. In DNA form, the CDR3 reads TGCAGTGCTAGATTAACCTACGAGCAGTACTTC.

V usage is TRBV5-4 and J usage is TRBJ2-3; 10 bases are a match to TRBD1. V shed 4 bases, J shed 1 base, and the junction held 6 bases outside the gene matches. CDR1 and CDR2 (germline): SGHNT, YYREEE (reference sequence). CDR3 length: 16 residues. The CDR3 DNA is TGTGCCAGCAGCCCTCGGACAGGGGGAGGCACAGATACGCAGTATTTT. Translation: CASSPRTGGGTDTQYF.

The chain links TRBV11-2 to TRBJ2-2; no definite D call. This CDR3 has 12 residues. Germline-derived CDR1 and CDR2 are SGHAT and FQNNGV. V was trimmed by 1 base and J by 8 bases, leaving 5 bases between them. This CDR3 reads CASSLGIGELFF. CDR3 DNA sequence: TGTGCCAGCAGCTTAGGGATAGGGGAGCTGTTTTTT.

The chain recombines TRBV7-9 with TRBJ2-5, with D tentatively TRBD2 (5 bases). Trimming removed 3 bases at V and 1 base at J, with 12 bases between. Per the germline V gene, CDR1 is SEHNR and CDR2 is FQNEAQ (reference sequence). This CDR3 has 15 amino acids. The DNA for the CDR3 is TGTGCCAGCAGCTTTAATTCCGGGATCCAAGAGACCCAGTACTTC. This gives the protein CASSFNSGIQETQYF.